A single TCR beta chain is shown here with its context. What it binds is unknown. Assay: immunoSEQ multiplex PCR; the TCRdb copy retains only in-frame clones and omits some. Among 180,000 or so clones listed, 92% were seen once. This sample is drawn from a study of T cell responses to AZD1222 COVID-19 vaccine. Findings of the study overall: Sampled repertoires all dated from after the peak T cell response. Baseline serostatus was positive in only six AZD1222 recipients. White British donors predominated, females outnumbered males, and clonal diversity was possibly underestimated.

This TCR was sampled from an adult who received the AZD1222 COVID-19 vaccine. This specimen was peripheral blood, taken 28 days after the second AZD1222 dose.

The CDR3 DNA is TGTGCCACCAGTGATTTGGGTCGGGAGAACACCGGGGAGCTGTTTTTT. Translation gives CATSDLGRENTGELFF. The rearrangement uses TRBV24-1 and TRBJ2-2, with D possibly being TRBD2 (5 bases). The CDR3 spans 16 residues. CDR1 KGHDR and CDR2 SFDVKD come from the germline V gene. V was trimmed by 0 bases and J by 1 base, leaving 8 bases between them.